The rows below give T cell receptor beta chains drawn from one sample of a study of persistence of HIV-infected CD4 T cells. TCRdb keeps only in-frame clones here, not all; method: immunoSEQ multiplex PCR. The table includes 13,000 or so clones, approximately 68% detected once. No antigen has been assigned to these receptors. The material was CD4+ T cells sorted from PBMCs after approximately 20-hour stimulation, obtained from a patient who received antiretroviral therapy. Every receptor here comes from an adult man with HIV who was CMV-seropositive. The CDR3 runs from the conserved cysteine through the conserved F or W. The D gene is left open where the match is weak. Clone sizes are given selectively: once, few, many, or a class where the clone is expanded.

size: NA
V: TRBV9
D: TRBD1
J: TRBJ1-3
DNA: TGTGCCAGCAGCACCCATCCGGGACAGGGGGCTGGAAACACCATATATTTT
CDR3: CASSTHPGQGAGNTIYF

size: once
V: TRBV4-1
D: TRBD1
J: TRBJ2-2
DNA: TGCGCCAGCAGCCAAGTTACAGGGGGTAAGAAAGAGACCGGGGAGCTGTTTTTT
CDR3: CASSQVTGGKKETGELFF

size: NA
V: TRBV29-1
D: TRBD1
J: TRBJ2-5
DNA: TGCAGCGTTAGGGACAGGGGTCGGATAGAGACCCAGTACTTC
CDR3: CSVRDRGRIETQYF

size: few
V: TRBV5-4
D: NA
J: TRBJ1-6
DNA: TGTGCCAGCAGCTTGTTCGGGGTCTACTCACCCCTCCACTTT
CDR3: CASSLFGVYSPLHF

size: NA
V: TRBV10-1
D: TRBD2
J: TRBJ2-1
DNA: TGCGCCAGCAGTGCTTCGGGACTAGCATTCAATGAGCAGTTCTTC
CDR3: CASSASGLAFNEQFF

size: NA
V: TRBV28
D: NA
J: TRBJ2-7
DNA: TGTGCCAGCAGTTTAGGCAGGGGCCCCTACGAGCAGTACTTC
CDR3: CASSLGRGPYEQYF

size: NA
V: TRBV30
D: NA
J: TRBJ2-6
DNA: TGTGCCTGGACCCGACTGTTGGGTTTTGGAGTGGGGGGGGCCAACGTCCTGACTTTC
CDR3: CAWTRLLGFGVGGANVLTF

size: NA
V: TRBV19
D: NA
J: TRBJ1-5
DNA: TGTGCCAGTAGTATGGGGATGAGGTACAATCAGCCCCAGCATTTT
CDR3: CASSMGMRYNQPQHF

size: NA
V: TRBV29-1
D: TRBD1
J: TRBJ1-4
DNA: TGCAGCGGGGGACAGTTTAATGAAAAACTGTTTTTT
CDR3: CSGGQFNEKLFF

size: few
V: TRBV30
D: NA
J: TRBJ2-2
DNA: TGTGCCTGGAGTGTGTACACCGGGGAGCTGTTTTTT
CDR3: CAWSVYTGELFF

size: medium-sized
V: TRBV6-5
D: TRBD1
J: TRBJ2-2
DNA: TGTGCCAGCAGTTATGGACAGGCTAACACCGGGGAGCTGTTTTTT
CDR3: CASSYGQANTGELFF

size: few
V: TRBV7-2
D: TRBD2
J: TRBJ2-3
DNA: TGTGCCAGCAGCTCTTCTAGCGGGAGGGCCCTAGATACGCAGTATTTT
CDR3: CASSSSSGRALDTQYF

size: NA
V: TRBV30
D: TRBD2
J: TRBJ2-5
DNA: TGTGCCTGGAGTGTACAAAGTACTAGCGCTACCCAGTACTTC
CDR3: CAWSVQSTSATQYF

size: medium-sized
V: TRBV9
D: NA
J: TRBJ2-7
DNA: TGTGCCAGCAGCGTAGGCGCCGGCAGGGATTGGAGCGAGCAGTACTTC
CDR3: CASSVGAGRDWSEQYF

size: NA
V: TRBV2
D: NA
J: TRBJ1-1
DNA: TGTGCCAGCAGTGAAGTGAGGGCCTGGAACACTGAAGCTTTCTTT
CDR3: CASSEVRAWNTEAFF

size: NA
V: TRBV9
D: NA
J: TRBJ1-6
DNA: TGTGCCAGCAGCGTAGCGCAGGGGAATTCACCCCTCCACTTT
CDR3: CASSVAQGNSPLHF

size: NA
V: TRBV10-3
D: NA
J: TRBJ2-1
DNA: TGTGCCATCAGCGACGGCTCCAATGAGCAGTTCTTC
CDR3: CAISDGSNEQFF

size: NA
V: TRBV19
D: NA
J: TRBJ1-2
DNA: TGTGCCAGTAGTATAGATCACTCGACGGGTCGGACCTATGGCTACACCTTC
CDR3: CASSIDHSTGRTYGYTF

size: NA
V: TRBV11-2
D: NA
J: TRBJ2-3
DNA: TGTGCCAGCAGCCGCTCTGACTGGAAAGATACGCAGTATTTT
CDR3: CASSRSDWKDTQYF

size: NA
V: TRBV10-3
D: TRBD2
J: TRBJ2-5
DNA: TGTGCCATCAGGGGGGGAGGGCAGCAAGAGACCCAGTACTTC
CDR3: CAIRGGGQQETQYF

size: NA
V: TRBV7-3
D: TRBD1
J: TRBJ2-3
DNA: TGTGCCAGCAGCCCTGGGACAGGCTGGAGGGATACGCAGTATTTT
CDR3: CASSPGTGWRDTQYF

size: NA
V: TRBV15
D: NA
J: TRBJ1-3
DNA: TGTGCCACCAGCAGAGTCGGGGGGTCGTCTGGAAACACCATATATTTT
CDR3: CATSRVGGSSGNTIYF

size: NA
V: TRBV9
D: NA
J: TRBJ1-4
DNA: TGTGCCAGCAGCGTAGGGAGCGACCCTCGGGAAAAACTGTTTTTT
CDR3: CASSVGSDPREKLFF

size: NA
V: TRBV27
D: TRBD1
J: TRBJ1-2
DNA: TGTGCCAGCAGAAGTGACAGGGGGCAGGTTGGCTACACCTTC
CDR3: CASRSDRGQVGYTF

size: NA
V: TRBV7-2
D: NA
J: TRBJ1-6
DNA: TGTGCCAGCAGCGTGGACGGTTACAATTCACCCCTCCACTTT
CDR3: CASSVDGYNSPLHF

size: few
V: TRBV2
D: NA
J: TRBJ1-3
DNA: TGTGCCAGCCGACGGGGGGTCCGCGGAAACACCATATATTTT
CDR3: CASRRGVRGNTIYF

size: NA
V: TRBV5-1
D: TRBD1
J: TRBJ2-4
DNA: TGCGCCAGCAGCAGGGGGGTGGGGACAGGCGGTCTAGCCAAAAACATTCAGTACTTC
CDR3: CASSRGVGTGGLAKNIQYF

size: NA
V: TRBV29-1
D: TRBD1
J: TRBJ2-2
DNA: TGCAGCGTTGAAGATTCCAGGGGGCATGGCACCGGGGAGCTGTTTTTT
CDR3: CSVEDSRGHGTGELFF

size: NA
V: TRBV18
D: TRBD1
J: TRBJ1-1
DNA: TGTGCCAGCTCACCACCGGACAGGGGGCCTGAAGCTTTCTTT
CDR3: CASSPPDRGPEAFF

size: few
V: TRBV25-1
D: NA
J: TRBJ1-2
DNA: TGTGCCAGCAGTCCTCGGACCGTGGGTGGCTACACCTTC
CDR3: CASSPRTVGGYTF

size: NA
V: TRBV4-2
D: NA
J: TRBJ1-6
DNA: TGTGCCAGCAGCCATTCGAGAGGGAGAAACAGGGCTAATTCACCCCTCCACTTT
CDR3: CASSHSRGRNRANSPLHF

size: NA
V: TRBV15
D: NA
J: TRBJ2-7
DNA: TGTGCCACCAGCAGAGATCAGTTCGGCGGTGCGGACTTC
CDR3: CATSRDQFGGADF

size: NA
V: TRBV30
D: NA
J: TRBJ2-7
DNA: TGTGCCTGGAGGACCGTCTACGAGCAGTACTTC
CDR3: CAWRTVYEQYF

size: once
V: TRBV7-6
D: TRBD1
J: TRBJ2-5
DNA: TGTGCCAGCAGCTTAGCGCTCACAGGGGGCCGAGAGACCCAGTACTTC
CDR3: CASSLALTGGRETQYF

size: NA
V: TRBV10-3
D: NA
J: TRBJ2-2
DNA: TGTGCCATCAGGGGGATTAGAGCGAACACCGGGGAGCTGTTTTTT
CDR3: CAIRGIRANTGELFF

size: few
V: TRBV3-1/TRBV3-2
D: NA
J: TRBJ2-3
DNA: TGTGCCAGCAGCCAACCAGAAGGGGTCTACACAGATACGCAGTATTTT
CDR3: CASSQPEGVYTDTQYF

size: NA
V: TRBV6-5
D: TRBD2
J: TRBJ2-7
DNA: TGTGCCAGCAGTTCCTCTAGCGGCGAGCAGTACTTC
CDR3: CASSSSSGEQYF

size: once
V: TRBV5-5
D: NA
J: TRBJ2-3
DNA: TGTGCCAGCAGCCAACTAGGGCACCGCACAGATACGCAGTATTTT
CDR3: CASSQLGHRTDTQYF

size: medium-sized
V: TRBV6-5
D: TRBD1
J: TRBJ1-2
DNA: TGTGCCAGCAGTTACTCGAGGAGTTTGACAGGGCCCGGCTACACCTTC
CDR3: CASSYSRSLTGPGYTF

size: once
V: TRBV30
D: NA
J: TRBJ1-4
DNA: TGTGCCTGGAGTGTCGCAGGAGGAAATGAAAAACTGTTTTTT
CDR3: CAWSVAGGNEKLFF

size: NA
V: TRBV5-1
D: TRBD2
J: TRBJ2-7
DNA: TGCGCCAGCAGCTCTATTTCCGGGACTAGCGGGAGTTATTTC
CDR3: CASSSISGTSGSYF

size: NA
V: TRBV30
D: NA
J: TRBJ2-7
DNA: TGTGCCTGGAGTGTAGTAGGGGGGGGCTACGAGCAGTACTTC
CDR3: CAWSVVGGGYEQYF

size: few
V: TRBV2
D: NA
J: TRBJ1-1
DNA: TGTGCCAGCACGGTTCCGCAGGGACGGACTGAAGCTTTCTTT
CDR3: CASTVPQGRTEAFF

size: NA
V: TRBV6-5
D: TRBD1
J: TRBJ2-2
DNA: TGTGCCAGCAGGGTGACAGGGGGCACCGGGGAGCTGTTTTTT
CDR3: CASRVTGGTGELFF

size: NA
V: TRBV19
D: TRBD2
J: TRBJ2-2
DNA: TGTGCCAGTAGTCCCGGACTAGCCTCGTATCCCGGGGAGCTGTTTTTT
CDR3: CASSPGLASYPGELFF

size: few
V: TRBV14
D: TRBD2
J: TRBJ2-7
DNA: TGTGCCAGCAGCCTGGGACTAGCGGGGTCCTACGAGCAGTACTTC
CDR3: CASSLGLAGSYEQYF

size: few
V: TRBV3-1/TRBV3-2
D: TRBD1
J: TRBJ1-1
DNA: TGTGCCAGCAGCCAAAGGGACAGGGAAGGGACTGAAGCTTTCTTT
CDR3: CASSQRDREGTEAFF

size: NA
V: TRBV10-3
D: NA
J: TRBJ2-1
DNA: TGTGCCATCAGTCCACCCCCCCCTACGGGGGAGCAGTTCTTC
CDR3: CAISPPPPTGEQFF

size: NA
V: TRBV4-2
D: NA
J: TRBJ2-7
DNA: TGTGCCAGCAGCCAGGCACCCCAAGACTACGAGCAGTACTTC
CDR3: CASSQAPQDYEQYF

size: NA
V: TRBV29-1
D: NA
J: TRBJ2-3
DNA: TGCAGCGTTGCCGGGACGCCTAGCACAGATACGCAGTATTTT
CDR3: CSVAGTPSTDTQYF

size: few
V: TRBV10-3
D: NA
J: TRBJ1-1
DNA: TGTGCCATCAGAGCGGGGGAGAACACTGAAGCTTTCTTT
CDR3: CAIRAGENTEAFF

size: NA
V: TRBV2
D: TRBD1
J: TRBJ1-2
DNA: TGTGCCAGCAGTGAAGCGAGGGGGCTCGGTGGCTACACCTTC
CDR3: CASSEARGLGGYTF

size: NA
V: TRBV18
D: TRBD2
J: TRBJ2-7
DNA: TGTGCCAGCTCACCGTTAAGGGAGGGCCACGAGCAGTACTTC
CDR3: CASSPLREGHEQYF